This T cell receptor beta chain was identified in a study of early T cells in non-severe SARS-CoV-2 infection. Study summary: Chains stayed unpaired after sequencing of bulk RNA from unsorted whole blood. Study results and caveats: A preference for anti-spike CD8 responses marked VDJdb matching, which missed private and CD4 specificities.

Attached unique molecular identifiers marked individual cDNA molecules. From the 5' RACE reads, TCRdb called clonotypes with MiXCR, one entry per CDR3 protein. The sample has tens of thousands of distinct CDR3 sequences, 6.5% to 7.5% seen once. This clonotype was found many times. No antigen is known for it. The CDR3 is made up of 14 amino acids. Germline loops: CDR1 SGHRS, CDR2 YFSETQ. Trimming removed 4 bases at V and 2 bases at J, with 13 bases between. The receptor was isolated from an adult who was a healthcare worker with PCR-confirmed SARS-CoV-2 infection or an uninfected control (not recorded which). V and J are TRBV5-1 and TRBJ2-7; D is undetermined. Material: whole blood, obtained at baseline. This CDR3 is CASSLSVDAYEQYF. CDR3 in DNA: TGCGCCAGCAGCCTGTCGGTGGACGCCTACGAGCAGTACTTC.